This T cell receptor beta chain was captured by sequencing in a study of T cell responses to AZD1222 COVID-19 vaccine. Study-wide results and caveats: Mostly white British, mostly female donors; authors suggested clonal diversity may be underestimated.

V lost 6 bases and J 3 bases, leaving 21 bases between the germline ends. This CDR3 has 17 amino acids. Per the germline V gene, CDR1 is MNHEY and CDR2 is SMNVEV (reference sequence). This clone was seen only once. What it recognizes is unknown. Profiled with immunoSEQ multiplex PCR; TCRdb holds only in-frame clones, not every one. The data show some 200,000 clones, with around 94% seen just once and around 1.7% held by the top ten. The V and J genes are TRBV27 and TRBJ2-1; perhaps TRBD2 as D (6 bases). This clonotype was obtained from an adult who received the MenACWY meningococcal vaccine as a control. The specimen was peripheral blood, collected 28 days after the second dose of the MenACWY control vaccine. CDR3 DNA sequence: TGTGCCAGCAGCTCCAGGGCGACTAGTGCGGACTACAATGAGCAGTTCTTC. Amino acid sequence: CASSSRATSADYNEQFF.